Given below is one T cell receptor beta chain in context. Sequenced by immunoSEQ multiplex PCR; TCRdb stores in-frame clones only, minus some. Among roughly 110,000 clones listed, over 60% were seen once. This sample is drawn from a study of blood T cell repertoires in COVID-19. Per the germline V gene, CDR1 is KGHSH and CDR2 is LQKENI. Trimming left V 3 bases short and J 3 bases short, with 15 bases between. The CDR3 length is 16 residues. The clonotype comes from a man in his 70s with acute or convalescent COVID-19. The sample taken for sequencing was peripheral blood. The genes are TRBV18 and TRBJ2-1; a weak D match, TRBD2 (6 bases). The CDR3 protein is CASSPPGTGDYNEQFF. For the CDR3, the DNA is TGTGCCAGCTCACCCCCAGGGACGGGGGACTACAATGAGCAGTTCTTC.